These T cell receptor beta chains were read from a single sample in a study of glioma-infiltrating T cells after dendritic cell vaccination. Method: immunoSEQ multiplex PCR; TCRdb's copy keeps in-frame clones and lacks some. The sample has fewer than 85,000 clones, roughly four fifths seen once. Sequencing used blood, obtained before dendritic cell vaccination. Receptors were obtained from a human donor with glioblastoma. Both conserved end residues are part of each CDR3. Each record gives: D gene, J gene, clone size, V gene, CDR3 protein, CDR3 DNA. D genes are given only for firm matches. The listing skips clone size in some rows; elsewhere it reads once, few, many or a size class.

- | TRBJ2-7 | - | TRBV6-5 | CASSWGDSRSSYEQYF | TGTGCCAGCAGTTGGGGGGACAGCCGAAGCTCCTACGAGCAGTACTTC
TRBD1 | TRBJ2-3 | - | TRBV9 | CASSSGQASTDTQYF | TGTGCCAGCAGTTCCGGACAGGCGTCCACAGATACGCAGTATTTT
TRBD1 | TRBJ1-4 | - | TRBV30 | CAWSETPGQGGEKLFF | TGTGCCTGGAGTGAGACCCCCGGACAGGGAGGGGAAAAACTGTTTTTT
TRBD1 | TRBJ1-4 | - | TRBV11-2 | CASSQGQESYEKLFF | TGTGCCAGCAGCCAGGGACAGGAGAGTTATGAAAAACTGTTTTTT
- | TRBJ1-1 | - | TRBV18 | CASSARQESNTEAFF | TGTGCCAGCTCAGCCCGACAGGAATCGAACACTGAAGCTTTCTTT
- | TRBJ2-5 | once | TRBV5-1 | CASSLRANQETQYF | TGCGCCAGCAGCTTACGAGCGAATCAAGAGACCCAGTACTTC
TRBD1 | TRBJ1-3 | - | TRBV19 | CASSTPQGTSGNTIYF | TGTGCCAGTAGTACACCACAGGGGACCTCTGGAAACACCATATATTTT
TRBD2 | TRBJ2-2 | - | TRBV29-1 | CSVEEGGGTTGELFF | TGCAGCGTTGAAGAAGGCGGGGGGACCACCGGGGAGCTGTTTTTT
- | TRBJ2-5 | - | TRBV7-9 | CASSWGGIGATQYF | TGTGCCAGCAGCTGGGGCGGTATAGGGGCCACCCAGTACTTC
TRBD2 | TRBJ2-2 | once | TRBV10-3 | CAISEPAWRAGGPPGELFF | TGTGCCATCAGTGAGCCTGCGTGGAGGGCGGGAGGGCCCCCCGGGGAGCTGTTTTTT
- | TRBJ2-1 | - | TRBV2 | CASNRGVNPYNEQFF | TGTGCCAGCAACCGGGGTGTAAACCCCTACAATGAGCAGTTCTTC
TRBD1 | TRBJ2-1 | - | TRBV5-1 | CASSLYRGLAEEQFF | TGCGCCAGCAGCTTATACAGGGGGCTGGCGGAAGAGCAGTTCTTC
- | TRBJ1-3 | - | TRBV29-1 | CSVVPGSGNTIYF | TGCAGCGTTGTCCCGGGCTCTGGAAACACCATATATTTT
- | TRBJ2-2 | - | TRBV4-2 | CASSQDERRTGELFF | TGTGCCAGCAGCCAAGATGAGAGGCGCACCGGGGAGCTGTTTTTT
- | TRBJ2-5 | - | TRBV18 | CASSPNNQETQYF | TGTGCCAGCTCACCTAACAACCAAGAGACCCAGTACTTC
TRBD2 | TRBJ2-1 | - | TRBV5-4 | CASSIPAGGIYNEQFF | TGTGCCAGCAGCATCCCGGCGGGAGGCATCTACAATGAGCAGTTCTTC
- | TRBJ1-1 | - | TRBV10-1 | CASSDEEGSDTEAFF | TGCGCCAGCAGTGATGAGGAGGGATCGGACACTGAAGCTTTCTTT
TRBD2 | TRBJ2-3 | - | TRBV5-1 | CASSLAGRTSGGYLGDTQYF | TGCGCCAGCAGCTTGGCCGGGAGGACTAGCGGGGGGTATCTCGGGGATACGCAGTATTTT
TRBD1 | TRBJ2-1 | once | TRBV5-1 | CASSPRQGAVYNEQFF | TGCGCCAGCAGCCCGAGACAGGGGGCGGTTTACAATGAGCAGTTCTTC
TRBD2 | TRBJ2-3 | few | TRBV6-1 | CASSELAGEPDTQYF | TGTGCCAGCAGTGAACTAGCGGGGGAGCCAGATACGCAGTATTTT
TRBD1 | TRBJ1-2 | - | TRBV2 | CASTQGAGVYGYTF | TGTGCCAGCACTCAGGGGGCGGGGGTATATGGCTACACCTTC
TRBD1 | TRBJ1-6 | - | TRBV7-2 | CASSPRQGNHF | TGTGCCAGCAGCCCGAGACAGGGCAACCACTTT
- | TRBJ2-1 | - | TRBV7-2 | CASSLERSNEQFF | TGTGCCAGCAGCCTCGAGCGGAGTAATGAGCAGTTCTTC
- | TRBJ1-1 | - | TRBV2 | CASRPEAEAFF | TGTGCCAGCAGACCCGAGGCTGAAGCTTTCTTT
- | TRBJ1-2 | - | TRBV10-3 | CAITRDFKEGGYTF | TGTGCCATCACCCGGGACTTTAAGGAAGGGGGCTACACCTTC
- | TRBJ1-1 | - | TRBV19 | CASSMQENTEAFF | TGTGCCAGTAGCATGCAGGAAAACACTGAAGCTTTCTTT
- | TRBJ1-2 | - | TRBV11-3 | CASNYKVRYGYTF | TGTGCCAGCAACTACAAGGTGCGCTATGGCTACACCTTC
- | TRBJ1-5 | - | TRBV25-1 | CASRGEGGFNQPQHF | TGTGCCAGCAGGGGCGAGGGCGGATTTAATCAGCCCCAGCATTTT
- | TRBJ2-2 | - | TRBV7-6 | CASSLGSGSNTGELFF | TGTGCCAGCAGCTTAGGCAGCGGGTCGAACACCGGGGAGCTGTTTTTT
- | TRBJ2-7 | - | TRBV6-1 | CASRDDSTYEQYF | TGTGCCAGCAGAGACGACAGTACCTATGAGCAGTACTTC
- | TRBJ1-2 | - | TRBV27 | CASPRAGGGYTF | TGTGCCAGCCCTAGGGCCGGAGGGGGCTACACCTTC
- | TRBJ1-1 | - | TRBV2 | CASSPTGTWGTEAFF | TGTGCCAGCAGTCCCACAGGTACGTGGGGCACTGAAGCTTTCTTT
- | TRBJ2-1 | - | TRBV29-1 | CSVEATAGNEQFF | TGCAGCGTTGAAGCAACGGCAGGCAATGAGCAGTTCTTC
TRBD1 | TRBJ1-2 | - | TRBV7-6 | CASSLEPQGMGGYTF | TGTGCCAGCAGCTTAGAGCCACAGGGGATGGGAGGCTACACCTTC
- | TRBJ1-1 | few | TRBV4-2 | CASSHVGEGGTEAFF | TGTGCCAGCAGCCACGTCGGCGAAGGGGGCACTGAAGCTTTCTTT
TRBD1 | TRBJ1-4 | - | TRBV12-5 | CASRTGRREKLFF | TGTGCTAGTAGGACAGGGAGGCGAGAAAAACTGTTTTTT
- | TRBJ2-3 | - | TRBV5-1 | CASSLAVRSTDTQYF | TGCGCCAGCAGCTTGGCGGTGAGGAGCACAGATACGCAGTATTTT
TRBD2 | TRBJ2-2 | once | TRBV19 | CASSISSGRGELFF | TGTGCCAGTAGTATTTCTAGCGGGAGAGGGGAGCTGTTTTTT
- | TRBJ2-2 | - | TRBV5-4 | CASSLGQNTGELFF | TGTGCCAGCAGCTTGGGACAGAACACCGGGGAGCTGTTTTTT
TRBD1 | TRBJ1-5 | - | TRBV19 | CASSTGGTQPQHF | TGTGCCAGTAGTACAGGGGGGACTCAGCCCCAGCATTTT
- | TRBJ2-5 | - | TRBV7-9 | CASSPLLGKQDQETQYF | TGTGCCAGCAGCCCCTTATTAGGGAAACAGGACCAAGAGACCCAGTACTTC
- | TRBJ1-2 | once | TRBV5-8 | CASSRGWTDGRGYTF | TGTGCCAGCAGCCGGGGGTGGACGGACGGTCGCGGCTACACCTTC